Below, 4 T cell receptor beta chains from the same sample are listed, as sequenced in a study of cytomegalovirus exposure and HLA in healthy donors. Primers included in the PCR were 60 Vbeta and 13 Jbeta primers. Data came from immunoSEQ multiplex PCR; TCRdb stores just in-frame clones and leaves some out. The sample holds 160,000 or so clones, over 70% seen once. Sequencing used PBMCs. Source of these receptors: a middle-aged woman in good health and CMV-seropositive.

J is TRBJ1-2 and V is TRBV5-1, with 11 bases fitting TRBD1. Trimming cost V 0 bases and J 7 bases; bases outside gene matches: 5. Germline assignment: CDR1 SGHRS and CDR2 YFSETQ. This CDR3 comprises 15 residues. The CDR3 loop is CASSLEGTGGFGYTF. The DNA for the CDR3 is TGCGCCAGCAGCTTGGAAGGGACAGGGGGGTTTGGCTACACCTTC.

The chain carries TRBV9 and TRBJ2-7; D is unresolved. Deletions cut 0 bases from V and 0 bases from J, with 10 bases between. Germline V lookup: CDR1 SGDLS, CDR2 YYNGEE. This CDR3 comprises 15 residues. CDR3 DNA sequence: TGTGCCAGCAGCGTAGGCGGTTTCCCCTCCTACGAGCAGTACTTC. Translated, it gives CASSVGGFPSYEQYF.

The chain couples TRBV6-5 to TRBJ1-5, with unresolved D. Germline V gene sequence: CDR1 MNHEY, CDR2 SVGAGI. V was cut by 0 bases and J by 2 bases, with 8 bases left in between. This CDR3 has 15 amino acids. CDR3 coding DNA: TGTGCCAGCAGTTACTCCGGGAATGGCAATCAGCCCCAGCATTTT. It yields the protein CASSYSGNGNQPQHF.

This rearrangement joins TRBV7-9 to TRBJ1-1; the D is unclear. Trimming took off 5 bases at V and 8 bases at J, with 18 bases between the two ends. This CDR3 has 14 amino acids. Germline V gene sequence: CDR1 SEHNR, CDR2 FQNEAQ (reference sequence). The CDR3: CASSPTHGSSEAFF. In nucleotides, the CDR3 is TGTGCCAGCAGCCCAACACACGGGAGTTCGGAAGCTTTCTTT.